One T cell receptor beta chain is described in this entry. This record belongs to a study of control samples from healthy donors and cancer patients. Assay: immunoSEQ multiplex PCR; the TCRdb copy retains only in-frame clones and omits some. The sample lists around 140,000 clones; roughly nine tenths were seen once. V lost 5 bases, J lost 3 bases, and 4 bases stayed unmatched. Germline V gene sequence: CDR1 SGHNT, CDR2 YENEEA. The CDR3 extends over 16 amino acids. The rearrangement joins TRBV11-3 to TRBJ2-3, with 14 bases that match TRBD2. This receptor was obtained from a middle-aged man with head and neck cancer. The sequenced sample consisted of PBMCs. CDR3 sequence reads: CASSRGLAGETDTQYF. DNA for the CDR3: TGTGCCAGCAGCCGGGGACTAGCGGGAGAAACAGATACGCAGTATTTT.